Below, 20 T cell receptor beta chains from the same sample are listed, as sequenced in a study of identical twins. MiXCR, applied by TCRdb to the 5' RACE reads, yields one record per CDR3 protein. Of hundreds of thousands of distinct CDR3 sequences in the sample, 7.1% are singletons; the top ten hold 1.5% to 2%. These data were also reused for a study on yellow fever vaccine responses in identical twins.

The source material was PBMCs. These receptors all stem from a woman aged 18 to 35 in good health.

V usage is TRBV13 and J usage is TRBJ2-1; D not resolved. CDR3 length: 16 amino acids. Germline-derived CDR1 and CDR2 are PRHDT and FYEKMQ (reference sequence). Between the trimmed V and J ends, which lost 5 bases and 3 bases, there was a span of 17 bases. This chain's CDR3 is CASSIGLRGHYNEQFF. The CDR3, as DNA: TGTGCCAGCAGCATCGGCCTAAGAGGCCACTACAATGAGCAGTTCTTC.

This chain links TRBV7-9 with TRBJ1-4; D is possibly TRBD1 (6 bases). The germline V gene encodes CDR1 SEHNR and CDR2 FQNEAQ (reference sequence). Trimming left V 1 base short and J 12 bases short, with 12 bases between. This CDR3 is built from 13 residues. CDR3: CASSLDREGQLFF. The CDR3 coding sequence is TGTGCCAGCAGCTTAGACAGGGAAGGGCAACTGTTTTTT.

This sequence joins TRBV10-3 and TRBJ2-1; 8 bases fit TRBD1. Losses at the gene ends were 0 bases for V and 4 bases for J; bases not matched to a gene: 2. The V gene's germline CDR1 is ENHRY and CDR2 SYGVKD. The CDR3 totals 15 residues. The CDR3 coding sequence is TGTGCCATCAGTGAGTCCGGGACAGGTTACAATGAGCAGTTCTTC. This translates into CAISESGTGYNEQFF.

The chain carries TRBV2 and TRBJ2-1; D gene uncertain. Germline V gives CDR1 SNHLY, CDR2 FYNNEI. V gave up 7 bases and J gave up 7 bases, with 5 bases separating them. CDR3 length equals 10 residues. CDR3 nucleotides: TGTGCCAGCATGGGTAATGAGCAGTTCTTC. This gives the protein CASMGNEQFF.

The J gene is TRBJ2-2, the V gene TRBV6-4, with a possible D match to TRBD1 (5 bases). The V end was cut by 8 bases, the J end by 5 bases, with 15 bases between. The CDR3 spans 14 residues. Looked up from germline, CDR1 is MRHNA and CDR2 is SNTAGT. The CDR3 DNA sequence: TGTGCCAGCTCTCAGCAGGGTTGGACCGGGGAGCTGTTTTTT. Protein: CASSQQGWTGELFF.

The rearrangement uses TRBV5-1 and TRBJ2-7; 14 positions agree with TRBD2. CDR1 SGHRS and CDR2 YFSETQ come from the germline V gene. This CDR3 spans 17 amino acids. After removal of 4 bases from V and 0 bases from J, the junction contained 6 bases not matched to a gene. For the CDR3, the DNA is TGCGCCAGCAGCCCGGGGACTAGCGGGAGCCCCTCCTACGAGCAGTACTTC. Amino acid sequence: CASSPGTSGSPSYEQYF.

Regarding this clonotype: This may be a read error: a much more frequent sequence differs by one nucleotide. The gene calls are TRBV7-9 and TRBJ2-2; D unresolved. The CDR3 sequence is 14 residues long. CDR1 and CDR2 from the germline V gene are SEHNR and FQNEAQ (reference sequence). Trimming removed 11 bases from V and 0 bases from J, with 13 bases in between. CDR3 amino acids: CAGKGGANTGELFF. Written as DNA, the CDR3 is TGTGCCGGGAAAGGTGGGGCGAACACCGGGGAGCTGTTTTTT.

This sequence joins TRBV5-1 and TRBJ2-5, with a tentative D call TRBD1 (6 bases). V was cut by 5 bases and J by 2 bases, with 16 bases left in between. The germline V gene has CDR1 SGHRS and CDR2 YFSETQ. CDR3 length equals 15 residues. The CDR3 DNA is TGCGCCAGCAGGATTGTCCCAGGACAGCAAGAGACCCAGTACTTC. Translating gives CASRIVPGQQETQYF.

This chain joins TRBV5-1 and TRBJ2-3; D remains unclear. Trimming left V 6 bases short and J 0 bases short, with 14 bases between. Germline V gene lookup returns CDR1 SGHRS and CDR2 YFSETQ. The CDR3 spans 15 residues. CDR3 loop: CASKLATHSTDTQYF. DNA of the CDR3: TGCGCCAGCAAGTTGGCTACTCATAGCACAGATACGCAGTATTTT.

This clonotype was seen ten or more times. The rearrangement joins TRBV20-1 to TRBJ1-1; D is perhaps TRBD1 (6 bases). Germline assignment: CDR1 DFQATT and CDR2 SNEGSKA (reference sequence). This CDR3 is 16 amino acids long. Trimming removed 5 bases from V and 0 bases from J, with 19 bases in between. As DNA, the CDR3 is TGCAGTGCTGGGAGAGGTGGGACAACAATGAACACTGAAGCTTTCTTT. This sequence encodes CSAGRGGTTMNTEAFF.

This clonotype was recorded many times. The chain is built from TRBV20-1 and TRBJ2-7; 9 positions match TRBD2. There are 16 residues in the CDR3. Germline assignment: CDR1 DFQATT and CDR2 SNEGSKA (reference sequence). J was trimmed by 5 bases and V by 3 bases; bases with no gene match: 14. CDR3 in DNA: TGCAGTGCTAGCGCCAATAGCGGGAGAGCGAAAGACGAGCAGTACTTC. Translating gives CSASANSGRAKDEQYF.

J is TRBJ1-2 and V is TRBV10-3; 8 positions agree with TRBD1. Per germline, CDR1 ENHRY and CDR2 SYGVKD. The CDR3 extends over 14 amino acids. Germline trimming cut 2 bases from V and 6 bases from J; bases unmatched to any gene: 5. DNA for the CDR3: TGTGCCATCAGTGAGGGCGTGGACAGGGATGGCTACACCTTC. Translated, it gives CAISEGVDRDGYTF.

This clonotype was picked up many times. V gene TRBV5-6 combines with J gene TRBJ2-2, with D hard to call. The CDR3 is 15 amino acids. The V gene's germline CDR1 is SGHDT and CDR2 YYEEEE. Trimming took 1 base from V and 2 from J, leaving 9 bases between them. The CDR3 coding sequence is TGTGCCAGCAGCTTGCGCGGTTTTAACACCGGGGAGCTGTTTTTT. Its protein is CASSLRGFNTGELFF.

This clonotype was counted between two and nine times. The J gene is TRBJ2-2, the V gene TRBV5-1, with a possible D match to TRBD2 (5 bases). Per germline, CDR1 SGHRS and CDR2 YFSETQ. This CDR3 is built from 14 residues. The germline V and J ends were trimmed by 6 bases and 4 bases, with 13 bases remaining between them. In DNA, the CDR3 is TGCGCCAGCACCTATGGTGGAGGCACCGGGGAGCTGTTTTTT. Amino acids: CASTYGGGTGELFF. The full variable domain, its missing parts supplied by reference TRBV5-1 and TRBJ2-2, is KAGVTQTPRYLIKTRGQQVTLSCSPISGHRSVSWYQQTPGQGLQFLFEYFSETQRNKGNFPGRFSGRQFSNSRSEMNVSTLELGDSALYLCASTYGGGTGELFFGEGSRLTVL.

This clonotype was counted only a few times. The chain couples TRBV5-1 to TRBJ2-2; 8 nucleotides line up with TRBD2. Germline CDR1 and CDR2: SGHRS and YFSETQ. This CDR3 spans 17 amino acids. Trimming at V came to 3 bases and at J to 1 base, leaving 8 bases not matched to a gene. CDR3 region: CASSSLSSGLNTGELFF. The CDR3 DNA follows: TGCGCCAGCAGCTCCCTCTCTAGCGGGTTGAACACCGGGGAGCTGTTTTTT.

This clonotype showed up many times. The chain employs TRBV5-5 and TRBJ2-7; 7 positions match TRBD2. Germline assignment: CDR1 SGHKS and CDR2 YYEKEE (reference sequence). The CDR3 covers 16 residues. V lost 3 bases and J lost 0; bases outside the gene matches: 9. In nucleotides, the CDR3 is TGTGCCAGCAGCTCAATCCGCGGGAGAAGCTCCTACGAGCAGTACTTC. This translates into CASSSIRGRSSYEQYF.

CDR3 protein: CASSHWSRDTEAFF. CDR3 nucleotides: TGTGCCAGCAGCCACTGGTCGAGGGACACTGAAGCTTTCTTT. This chain connects TRBV7-9 to TRBJ1-1; D remains unclear. Trimming cost V 5 bases and J 3 bases, with 13 bases left between them. Germline values: CDR1 SEHNR, CDR2 FQNEAQ (reference sequence). This CDR3 is 14 amino acids long.

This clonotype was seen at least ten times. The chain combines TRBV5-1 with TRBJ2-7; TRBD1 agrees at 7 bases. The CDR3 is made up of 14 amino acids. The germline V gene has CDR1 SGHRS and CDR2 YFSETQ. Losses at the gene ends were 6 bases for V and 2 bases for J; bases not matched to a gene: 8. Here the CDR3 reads CASNPDRWTYEQYF. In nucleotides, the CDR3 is TGCGCCAGCAACCCGGACAGGTGGACCTACGAGCAGTACTTC. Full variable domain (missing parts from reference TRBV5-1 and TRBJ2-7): KAGVTQTPRYLIKTRGQQVTLSCSPISGHRSVSWYQQTPGQGLQFLFEYFSETQRNKGNFPGRFSGRQFSNSRSEMNVSTLELGDSALYLCASNPDRWTYEQYFGPGTRLTVT.

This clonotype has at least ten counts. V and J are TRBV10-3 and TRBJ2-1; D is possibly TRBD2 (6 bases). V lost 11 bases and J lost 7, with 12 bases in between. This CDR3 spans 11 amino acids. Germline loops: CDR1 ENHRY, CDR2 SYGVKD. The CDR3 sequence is CAGGWRNEQFF. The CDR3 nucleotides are TGTGCCGGGGGGTGGCGGAATGAGCAGTTCTTC.

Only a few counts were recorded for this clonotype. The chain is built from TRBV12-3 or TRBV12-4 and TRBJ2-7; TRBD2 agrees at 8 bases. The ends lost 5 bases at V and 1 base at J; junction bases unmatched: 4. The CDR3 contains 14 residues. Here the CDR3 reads CASSDREGSYEQYF. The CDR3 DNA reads TGTGCCAGCAGTGATCGGGAGGGATCCTACGAGCAGTACTTC.